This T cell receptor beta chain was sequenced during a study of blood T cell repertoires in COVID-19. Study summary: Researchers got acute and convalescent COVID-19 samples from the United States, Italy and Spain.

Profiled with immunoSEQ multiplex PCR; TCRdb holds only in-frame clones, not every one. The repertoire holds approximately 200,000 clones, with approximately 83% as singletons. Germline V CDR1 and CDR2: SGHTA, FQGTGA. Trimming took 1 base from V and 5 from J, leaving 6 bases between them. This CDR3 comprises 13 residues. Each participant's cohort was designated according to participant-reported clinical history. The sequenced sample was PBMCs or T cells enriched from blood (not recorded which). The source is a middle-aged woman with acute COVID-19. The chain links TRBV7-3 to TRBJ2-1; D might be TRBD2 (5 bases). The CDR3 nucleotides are TGTGCCAGCAGCTTAATCGGGGACAATGAGCAGTTCTTC. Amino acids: CASSLIGDNEQFF.